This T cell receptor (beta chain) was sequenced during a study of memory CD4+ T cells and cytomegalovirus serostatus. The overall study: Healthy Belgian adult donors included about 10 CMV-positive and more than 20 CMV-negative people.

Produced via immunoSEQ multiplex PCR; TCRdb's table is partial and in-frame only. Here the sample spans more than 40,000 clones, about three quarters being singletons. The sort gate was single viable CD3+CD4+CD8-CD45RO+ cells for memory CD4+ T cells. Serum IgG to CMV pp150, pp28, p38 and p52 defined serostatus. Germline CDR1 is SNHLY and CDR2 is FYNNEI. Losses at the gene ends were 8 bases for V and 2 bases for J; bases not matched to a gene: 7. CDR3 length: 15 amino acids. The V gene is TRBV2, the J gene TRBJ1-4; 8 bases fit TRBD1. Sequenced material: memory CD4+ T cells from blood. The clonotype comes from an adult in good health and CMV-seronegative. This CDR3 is CASLLTGVTNEKLFF. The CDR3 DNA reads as TGTGCCAGCTTATTGACAGGGGTGACTAATGAAAAACTGTTTTTT. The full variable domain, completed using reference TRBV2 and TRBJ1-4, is EPEVTQTPSHQVTQMGQEVILRCVPISNHLYFYWYRQILGQKVEFLVSFYNNEISEKSEIFDDQFSVERPDGSNFTLKIRSTKLEDSAMYFCASLLTGVTNEKLFFGSGTQLSVL.